This T cell receptor beta chain was retrieved from a study of Ad26.COV2.S vaccination and SARS-CoV-2 variants. Turning to the study itself: Doses of Ad26.COV2.S were injected into muscle once or twice, 56 days apart. Points from the study as a whole: TCR breadth and depth estimates may have understated total T cell responses.

The treatment is: roughly 20 received Ad26.COV2.S at low or high dose, single or two shots; about 5 received placebo; per-sample allocation not given. Samples were taken on day 63 after the first vaccine or placebo injection. The sample came from a Boston adult aged 18-55 years. Looked up from germline, CDR1 is SGDLS and CDR2 is YYNGEE. Trimming removed 2 bases at V and 3 bases at J, with 13 bases between. This CDR3 region has 15 residues. On this clone: Its specificity is unknown.

The assay was immunoSEQ multiplex PCR, and TCRdb's table has in-frame clones only and misses some. This sample yields 450,000 to 550,000 clones, of which roughly nine tenths are seen a single time; about 2.7% belongs to the top ten. This TCR came from a person aged 18-60 years who received the Ad26.COV2.S COVID-19 vaccine or a placebo. The rearrangement uses TRBV9 and TRBJ2-3, with D possibly matching TRBD1 (5 bases). This specimen was peripheral blood, taken in a trial of Ad26.COV2.S vaccine versus placebo. CDR3 DNA: TGTGCCAGCAGCGTGGGGCCGGTGAGGACAGATACGCAGTATTTT. This encodes CASSVGPVRTDTQYF.